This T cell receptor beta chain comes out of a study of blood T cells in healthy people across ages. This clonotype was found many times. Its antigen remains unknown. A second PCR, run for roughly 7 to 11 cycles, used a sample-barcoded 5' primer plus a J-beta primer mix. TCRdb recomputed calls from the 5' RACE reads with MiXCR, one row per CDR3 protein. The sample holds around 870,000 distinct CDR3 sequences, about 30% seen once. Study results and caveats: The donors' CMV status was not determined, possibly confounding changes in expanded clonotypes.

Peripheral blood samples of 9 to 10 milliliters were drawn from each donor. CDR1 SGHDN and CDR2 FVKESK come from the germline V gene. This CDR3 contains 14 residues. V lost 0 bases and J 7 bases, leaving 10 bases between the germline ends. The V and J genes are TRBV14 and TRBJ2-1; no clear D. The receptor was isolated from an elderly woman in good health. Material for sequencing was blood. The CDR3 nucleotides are TGTGCCAGCAGCCAAGATCTCAGTATGAATGAGCAGTTCTTC. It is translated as CASSQDLSMNEQFF.